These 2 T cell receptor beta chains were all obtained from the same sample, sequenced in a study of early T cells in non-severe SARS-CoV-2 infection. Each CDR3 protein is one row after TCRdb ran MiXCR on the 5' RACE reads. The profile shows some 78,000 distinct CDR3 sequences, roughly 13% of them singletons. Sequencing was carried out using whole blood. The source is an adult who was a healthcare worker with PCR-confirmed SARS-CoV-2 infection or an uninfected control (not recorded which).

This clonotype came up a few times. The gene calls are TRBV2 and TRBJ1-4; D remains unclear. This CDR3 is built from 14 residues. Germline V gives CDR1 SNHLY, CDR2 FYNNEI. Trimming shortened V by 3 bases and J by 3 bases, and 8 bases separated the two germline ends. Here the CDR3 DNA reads TGTGCCAGCAGTGAGGGTGGGGCTAATGAAAAACTGTTTTTT. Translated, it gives CASSEGGANEKLFF.

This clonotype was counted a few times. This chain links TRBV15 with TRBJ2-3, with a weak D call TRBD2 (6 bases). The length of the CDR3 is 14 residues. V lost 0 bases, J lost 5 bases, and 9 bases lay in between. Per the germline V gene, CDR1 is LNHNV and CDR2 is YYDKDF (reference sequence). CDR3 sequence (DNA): TGTGCCACCAGCAGAGATCCTAGCGAAGATACGCAGTATTTT. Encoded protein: CATSRDPSEDTQYF.